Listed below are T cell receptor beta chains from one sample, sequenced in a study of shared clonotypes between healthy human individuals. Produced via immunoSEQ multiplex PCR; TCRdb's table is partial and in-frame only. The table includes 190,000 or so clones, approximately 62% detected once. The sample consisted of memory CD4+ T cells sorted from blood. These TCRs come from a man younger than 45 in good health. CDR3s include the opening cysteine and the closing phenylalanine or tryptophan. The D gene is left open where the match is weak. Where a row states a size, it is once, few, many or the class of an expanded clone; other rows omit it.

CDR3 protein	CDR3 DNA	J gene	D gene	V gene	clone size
CASSPSSREDEQFF	TGTGCCAGCAGCCCCAGTAGTCGGGAAGATGAGCAGTTCTTC	TRBJ2-1	.	TRBV7-2	many
CASSLRTSGSSGETQYF	TGTGCCAGCAGCTTGCGAACTAGCGGGAGTTCGGGAGAGACCCAGTACTTC	TRBJ2-5	TRBD2	TRBV5-5	.
CASSLRGQPQHF	TGTGCCAGCAGCTTGCGGGGTCAGCCCCAGCATTTT	TRBJ1-5	.	TRBV5-6	.
CSVARTDNNEQFF	TGCAGCGTTGCAAGGACAGATAACAATGAGCAGTTCTTC	TRBJ2-1	.	TRBV29-1	.
CASSRTSVTAETQYF	TGTGCCAGCAGTCGGACTAGCGTAACCGCAGAGACCCAGTACTTC	TRBJ2-5	TRBD2	TRBV27	.
CATSGRTAESQHF	TGTGCCACCAGCGGAAGGACGGCGGAGTCCCAGCATTTT	TRBJ1-5	.	TRBV15	.
CASSLAGGTSGDTQYF	TGTGCCAGCAGCTTAGCGGGCGGGACTAGCGGGGATACGCAGTATTTT	TRBJ2-3	TRBD2	TRBV7-2	few
CASTENYGYTF	TGTGCCAGCACAGAGAACTATGGCTACACCTTC	TRBJ1-2	.	TRBV6-5	.
CASSYSGTSNEKLFF	TGTGCCAGCAGTTACTCAGGGACCTCTAATGAAAAACTGTTTTTT	TRBJ1-4	.	TRBV6-5	few
CASRRTGYSSRGYTF	TGTGCCAGCAGACGAACAGGGTACTCTAGTAGGGGCTACACCTTC	TRBJ1-2	.	TRBV28	.
CSVVLAISYNEQFF	TGCAGCGTTGTATTGGCCATCTCCTACAATGAGCAGTTCTTC	TRBJ2-1	.	TRBV29-1	.
CASFDSGANVLTF	TGCGCCAGCTTTGACTCTGGGGCCAACGTCCTGACTTTC	TRBJ2-6	.	TRBV5-1	.
CASSSTSGSLSEQFF	TGTGCCAGCAGCTCGACTAGCGGGAGTTTGAGTGAGCAGTTCTTC	TRBJ2-1	TRBD2	TRBV11-2	.
CASSESGGKEETQYF	TGTGCCAGCAGTGAATCCGGGGGCAAAGAAGAGACCCAGTACTTC	TRBJ2-5	.	TRBV25-1	once
CAISESNTGNNEQFF	TGTGCCATCAGTGAGTCGAATACAGGTAACAATGAGCAGTTCTTC	TRBJ2-1	.	TRBV10-3	.
CASSEIREGTDTQYF	TGCGCCAGCAGTGAGATCCGGGAGGGCACAGATACGCAGTATTTT	TRBJ2-3	TRBD2	TRBV10-2	once
CASSPGTSYGYTF	TGTGCCAGCAGCCCGGGGACAAGCTATGGCTACACCTTC	TRBJ1-2	.	TRBV7-2	once
CASSPVAGEVGQFF	TGTGCCAGCTCACCCGTAGCGGGAGAGGTGGGGCAGTTCTTC	TRBJ2-1	TRBD2	TRBV18	.
CASNPWVDGHNEQFF	TGTGCCAGTAACCCCTGGGTCGACGGGCATAATGAGCAGTTCTTC	TRBJ2-1	.	TRBV19	.
CASSIPPTGNQPQHF	TGTGCCAGTAGTATCCCCCCGACAGGGAATCAGCCCCAGCATTTT	TRBJ1-5	TRBD1	TRBV19	few
CASSPLGLNYEQYF	TGTGCCAGCAGCCCCCTCGGCCTTAATTACGAGCAGTACTTC	TRBJ2-7	.	TRBV7-8	few
CASSPHRDTQYF	TGTGCCAGCAGCCCACACCGAGATACGCAGTATTTT	TRBJ2-3	.	TRBV7-2	.
CASTKDRGTEAFF	TGTGCCAGCACCAAAGACCGAGGAACTGAAGCTTTCTTT	TRBJ1-1	.	TRBV2	.
CASSVGREWAETQYF	TGTGCCAGCAGCGTAGGGCGGGAGTGGGCCGAGACCCAGTACTTC	TRBJ2-5	TRBD2	TRBV9	few
CASSKGLAGVEETQYF	TGCGCCAGCAGCAAGGGACTAGCGGGAGTCGAAGAGACCCAGTACTTC	TRBJ2-5	TRBD2	TRBV5-1	.
CASSLSGRAGKTQYF	TGTGCCAGCAGCCTTAGCGGGAGGGCCGGTAAGACCCAGTACTTC	TRBJ2-5	TRBD2	TRBV11-2	.
CASSLAGASEQFF	TGTGCCAGCAGCTTAGCGGGAGCCTCGGAGCAGTTCTTC	TRBJ2-1	.	TRBV7-6	.